Below are 20 T cell receptor beta chains sequenced from a single sample in a study of blood T cell repertoires in COVID-19. Data came from immunoSEQ multiplex PCR; TCRdb stores just in-frame clones and leaves some out. The sample lists 180,000 or so clones, approximately 82% occurring once. The material sequenced was PBMCs or T cells enriched from blood (not recorded which). The receptors stem from a woman in her fifties or sixties who had recovered from COVID-19.

J is TRBJ2-3 and V is TRBV3-1 (or the pseudogene TRBV3-2); TRBD1 agrees at 9 bases. In germline, CDR1 is LGHDT, CDR2 YNNKEL (reference sequence). There are 16 residues in the CDR3. The J segment lost 0 bases and the V segment lost 5 bases, leaving 6 bases of the junction unmatched. CDR3 sequence reads: CASSGSGTGSTDTQYF. The CDR3 coding sequence is TGTGCCAGCAGCGGATCCGGGACAGGGAGCACAGATACGCAGTATTTT.

This clone was found a few times. The chain employs TRBV5-1 and TRBJ2-1, with 7 bases fitting TRBD2. Germline V gene sequence: CDR1 SGHRS, CDR2 YFSETQ. Unmatched junction bases numbered 15, after V lost 0 bases and J lost 3 bases. The CDR3 has 19 residues. This CDR3 reads CASSLALSLAPGGYNEQFF. The CDR3 bases are TGCGCCAGCAGCTTGGCCCTCTCACTAGCGCCCGGAGGCTACAATGAGCAGTTCTTC.

The rearrangement joins TRBV4-1 to TRBJ2-1, with D possibly matching TRBD2 (6 bases). Trimming shortened V by 4 bases and J by 0 bases, and 13 bases separated the two germline ends. CDR3 length equals 16 residues. CDR1 is MGHRA and CDR2 is YSYEKL in the germline V gene. The CDR3 reads CASSPPGANSYNEQFF. The CDR3 DNA reads as TGCGCCAGCAGCCCCCCGGGAGCGAACTCCTACAATGAGCAGTTCTTC.

The chain has TRBV19 and TRBJ1-2; D is perhaps TRBD1 (5 bases). The CDR3 runs to 14 residues. Per germline, CDR1 LNHDA and CDR2 SQIVND (reference sequence). V shed 6 bases and J shed 2 bases, with 13 bases lying between them. CDR3 coding DNA: TGTGCCAGTAGCCCCGGGGACTTCAACTATGGCTACACCTTC. This encodes CASSPGDFNYGYTF.

Concerning this clone itself: In the same sample, other DNA sequences code for this CDR3. V gene TRBV28 combines with J gene TRBJ1-2; D is ambiguous. In germline, CDR1 is MDHEN, CDR2 SYDVKM. V gave up 8 bases and J gave up 1 base, with 5 bases separating them. The CDR3 loop spans 11 amino acids. This chain's CDR3 is CASGLNYGYTF. Here the CDR3 DNA reads TGTGCCAGCGGCCTTAACTATGGCTACACCTTC.

The rearrangement uses TRBV5-1 and TRBJ1-2, with TRBD1 as a possible D gene (6 bases). The CDR3 is made up of 15 amino acids. V shed 0 bases and J shed 8 bases, with 17 bases lying between them. CDR1 is SGHRS, CDR2 YFSETQ, per germline. CDR3 in DNA: TGCGCCAGCAGCTTGGGGACAGCCACCCCAGACGGCTACACCTTC. Its translation: CASSLGTATPDGYTF.

The V and J genes are TRBV7-3 and TRBJ2-3, with 9 bases that match TRBD2. V lost 5 bases and J lost 3; bases outside the gene matches: 18. The CDR3 runs to 19 residues. The germline V gene has CDR1 SGHTA and CDR2 FQGTGA. The CDR3 is CASSPHRERGEVRTDTQYF. CDR3 nucleotide sequence: TGTGCCAGCAGCCCACATAGGGAGCGGGGGGAGGTAAGAACAGATACGCAGTATTTT.

This clone was counted once. The V gene is TRBV7-2, the J gene TRBJ1-2; 8 bases match TRBD1. Germline CDR1 and CDR2: SGHTA and FQGNSA. This CDR3 is built from 16 residues. V gave up 5 bases and J gave up 5 bases; unmatched junction bases: 13. CDR3 bases: TGTGCCAGCAGCCGCGCGGGCGGCAGGGGGCCGTATGGCTACACCTTC. Encoded protein: CASSRAGGRGPYGYTF.

The chain uses TRBV5-1 and TRBJ2-5, with D unclear. The CDR3 covers 14 residues. The V end lost 5 bases, the J end lost 2 bases, and 13 bases lay between the germline ends. Germline values: CDR1 SGHRS, CDR2 YFSETQ. Here the CDR3 DNA reads TGCGCCAGCAGGTTGACGGTTTTACAAGAGACCCAGTACTTC. It yields the protein CASRLTVLQETQYF.

This sequence joins TRBV11-2 and TRBJ1-1; 9 nucleotides match TRBD1. Looked up from germline, CDR1 is SGHAT and CDR2 is FQNNGV. Germline trimming cut 9 bases from V and 5 bases from J; bases unmatched to any gene: 4. The CDR3 loop spans 12 amino acids. The CDR3 region is CASNDRGTEAFF. CDR3 in DNA: TGTGCCAGTAACGACAGGGGGACTGAAGCTTTCTTT.

Note on this clone: Other DNA sequences of this sample code for an identical CDR3. The chain links TRBV30 to TRBJ2-1, with 10 nucleotides matching TRBD2. The germline V gene has CDR1 GTSNPN and CDR2 SVGIG (reference sequence). V dropped 4 bases and J dropped 10; count of bases not matched to a gene: 4. The CDR3 has 12 residues. CDR3 region: CAWTSGSREQFF. CDR3 nucleotide sequence: TGTGCCTGGACTAGCGGGAGCCGGGAGCAGTTCTTC.

The chain couples TRBV13 to TRBJ1-1; tentatively, D is TRBD1 (5 bases). V was clipped by 1 base and J by 10 bases, with 13 bases between them. Per germline, CDR1 PRHDT and CDR2 FYEKMQ (reference sequence). The CDR3 loop spans 13 amino acids. In nucleotides, the CDR3 is TGTGCCAGCAGCTTAGAAAGGGGTGGGCGAGCTTTCTTT. This gives the protein CASSLERGGRAFF. Variable domain in full (rest from reference TRBV13 and TRBJ1-1): AAGVIQSPRHLIKEKRETATLKCYPIPRHDTVYWYQQGPGQDPQFLISFYEKMQSDKGSIPDRFSAQQFSDYHSELNMSSLELGDSALYFCASSLERGGRAFFGQGTRLTVV.

This chain uses TRBV9 with TRBJ1-3; TRBD1 matches at 8 bases. The CDR3 has 16 amino acids. V lost 5 bases to trimming and J lost 2 bases; unmatched junction nucleotides: 9. From germline, CDR1 is SGDLS and CDR2 YYNGEE. The CDR3 bases are TGTGCCAGCAGTAGTCAGGGGGCTGGACCTGGAAACACCATATATTTT. Its translation is CASSSQGAGPGNTIYF.

The chain employs TRBV6-5 and TRBJ2-5; 10 bases align to TRBD2. The CDR3 contains 13 residues. V shed 6 bases and J 5 bases; nucleotides not matched to a gene: 3. Germline V CDR1 and CDR2: MNHEY, SVGAGI. This CDR3 is CASRGTSVETQYF. The CDR3 DNA is TGTGCCAGCAGGGGGACTAGCGTTGAGACCCAGTACTTC.

The CDR3 is CASSPGQISNQPQHF. CDR3 bases: TGTGCCAGCTCACCGGGACAGATTAGCAATCAGCCCCAGCATTTT. The chain carries TRBV18 and TRBJ1-5; 7 nucleotides agree with TRBD1. CDR1 and CDR2 (germline): KGHSH, LQKENI. V lost 3 bases, J lost 0 bases, and 2 bases stayed unmatched. CDR3 length: 15 residues.

The genes are TRBV4-1 and TRBJ1-2, with TRBD1 as a possible D gene (6 bases). Trimming shortened V by 1 base and J by 4 bases, and 10 bases separated the two germline ends. CDR1 is MGHRA and CDR2 is YSYEKL in the germline V gene. The CDR3 spans 14 residues. The CDR3 loop is CASSQVPRGYGYTF. The CDR3 DNA reads as TGCGCCAGCAGCCAAGTGCCCAGGGGCTATGGCTACACCTTC.

Written as DNA, the CDR3 is TGTGCCAGCAGTTCCACAGCCATCGGGGGTGAAAAACTGTTTTTT. This sequence encodes CASSSTAIGGEKLFF. The J gene is TRBJ1-4, the V gene TRBV6-6, with D perhaps matching TRBD1 (5 bases). Trimming stripped 4 bases from V and 7 bases from J, with 16 bases between. Germline values: CDR1 MNHNY, CDR2 SVGAGI (reference sequence). The CDR3 spans 15 residues.

The chain has TRBV28 and TRBJ1-2; D gene unclear. The CDR3 covers 11 residues. V dropped 2 bases and J dropped 5 bases, with 3 bases sitting between them. In germline, CDR1 is MDHEN, CDR2 SYDVKM. The CDR3: CASSLQYGYTF. CDR3 in DNA: TGTGCCAGCAGTTTACAGTATGGCTACACCTTC.

The chain combines TRBV6-2 or TRBV6-3 with TRBJ2-5, with D uncertain. CDR1 MNHEY and CDR2 SVGEGT come from the germline V gene. V lost 0 bases and J lost 1, with 15 bases in between. The CDR3 consists of 17 residues. The CDR3 nucleotides are TGTGCCAGCAGTTACTCAAGGTACCAGGCCTCCCAAGAGACCCAGTACTTC. It translates to CASSYSRYQASQETQYF.

This clone has just a few counts. This chain joins TRBV7-2 and TRBJ2-5; 9 bases fit TRBD1. CDR3 length equals 15 residues. Losses at the gene ends were 0 bases for V and 6 bases for J; bases not matched to a gene: 5. Per the germline V gene, CDR1 is SGHTA and CDR2 is FQGNSA. CDR3 amino acids: CASSLAGTGRQTQYF. The CDR3 nucleotides are TGTGCCAGCAGCTTAGCCGGGACAGGGAGACAGACCCAGTACTTC. The full variable domain, completed using reference TRBV7-2 and TRBJ2-5, is GAGVSQSPSNKVTEKGKDVELRCDPISGHTALYWYRQSLGQGLEFLIYFQGNSAPDKSGLPSDRFSAERTGGSVSTLTIQRTQQEDSAVYLCASSLAGTGRQTQYFGPGTRLLVL.